This T cell receptor (beta chain) came from a study of blood T cell repertoires in COVID-19. Overall study context: The study drew acute and convalescent COVID-19 samples from the United States, Italy and Spain. Sample material is recorded as cDNA or gDNA derived from T cells, B-cell-depleted T cells, or PBMCs.

Recruited during active infection, patients (from Seattle) were subsequently followed longitudinally. V lost 4 bases, J lost 6 bases, and 13 bases lay in between. Germline CDR1 reads LNHDA; CDR2 reads SQIVND (reference sequence). The CDR3 consists of 13 residues. Source study methods: It was from reference gene primer amplification that nucleated cell counts were estimated. Sequencing was performed with immunoSEQ multiplex PCR; in TCRdb, only in-frame clones are kept and a portion is missing. The V and J calls and clone size are taken from that table; D and trimming were inferred from the DNA. The data show nearly 25,000 clones, about 81% seen once.

The rearrangement uses TRBV19 and TRBJ2-7, with a weak D call TRBD2 (7 bases). Sequencing used peripheral blood. The sequence came from a woman aged 70-85 years with COVID-19, enrolled during active disease. CDR3 in DNA: TGTGCCAGTAGTACTACGGCGGGGGCCGAGCAGTACTTC. This sequence encodes CASSTTAGAEQYF.